Following are 28 T cell receptor beta chains from one sample sequenced in a study of control samples from healthy donors and cancer patients. Libraries were prepared by immunoSEQ multiplex PCR; TCRdb keeps only in-frame clonotypes and omits some of them. The repertoire consists of about 100,000 clones, with 70% to 90% occurring once and the leading ten covering approximately 19%. Sequencing was performed on blood. The receptor set was obtained from a young man in good health.

This clone was counted only a few times. This chain links TRBV10-1 with TRBJ1-5, with no clear D. The CDR3 totals 12 residues. Between the trimmed V and J ends, which lost 8 bases and 5 bases, there was a span of 10 bases. The germline CDR1 and CDR2 sequences are WNHNN and SYGVQD (reference sequence). The CDR3 reads CASHPEDQPQHF. The CDR3 DNA reads as TGCGCCAGCCACCCGGAGGATCAGCCCCAGCATTTT.

CDR3 sequence: CASNYDRGFQPQHF. CDR3 sequence (DNA): TGTGCCAGCAACTATGACAGGGGGTTTCAGCCCCAGCATTTT. J is TRBJ1-5 and V is TRBV6-5, with 9 nucleotides matching TRBD1. This CDR3 contains 14 residues. The V gene's germline CDR1 is MNHEY and CDR2 SVGAGI. V gave up 7 bases and J gave up 6 bases; unmatched junction bases: 7.

V is TRBV19 and J is TRBJ1-3; D not certain. The V gene's germline CDR1 is LNHDA and CDR2 SQIVND (reference sequence). Trimming took 5 bases from V and 0 from J, leaving 11 bases between them. The CDR3 is made up of 15 amino acids. The CDR3 spells CASSFSHYSGNTIYF. CDR3 in DNA: TGTGCCAGTAGTTTTAGCCACTACTCTGGAAACACCATATATTTT.

V usage is TRBV7-3 and J usage is TRBJ1-1; TRBD1 might be the D (5 bases). The CDR3 has 13 amino acids. CDR1 is SGHTA, CDR2 FQGTGA, per germline. Trimming stripped 5 bases from V and 1 base from J, with 8 bases between. The CDR3 is CASSPGQNTEAFF. CDR3 bases: TGTGCCAGCAGCCCCGGACAGAACACTGAAGCTTTCTTT. The variable domain in full, with the rest retrieved from reference TRBV7-3 and TRBJ1-1, is GAGVSQTPSNKVTEKGKYVELRCDPISGHTALYWYRQSLGQGPEFLIYFQGTGAADDSGLPNDRFFAVRPEGSVSTLKIQRTERGDSAVYLCASSPGQNTEAFFGQGTRLTVV.

This chain links TRBV5-1 with TRBJ1-4; 7 nucleotides align to TRBD1. There are 15 residues in the CDR3. The germline V gene has CDR1 SGHRS and CDR2 YFSETQ. With V trimmed by 4 bases and J by 9 bases, 12 bases remained unmatched. The CDR3 nucleotides are TGCGCCAGCAGCCGCGCGGCAGGGGGAGGTCAAAAACTGTTTTTT. Its translation: CASSRAAGGGQKLFF.

The chain couples TRBV7-9 to TRBJ1-4; TRBD1 matches at 7 bases. V was clipped by 6 bases and J by 8 bases; unmatched bases: 9. Germline lookup yields CDR1 SEHNR and CDR2 FQNEAQ (reference sequence). CDR3 length: 14 amino acids. In nucleotides, the CDR3 is TGTGCCAGCAGAGCGACAGGGAATGCAGAAAAACTGTTTTTT. Amino acid sequence: CASRATGNAEKLFF.

The rearrangement uses TRBV7-9 and TRBJ1-4; D perhaps matches TRBD1 (5 bases). The CDR3 runs 14 residues. CDR1 is SEHNR, CDR2 FQNEAQ, per germline (reference sequence). V lost 8 bases, J lost 6 bases, and 16 bases lay in between. The CDR3 DNA is TGTGCCAGCGGGGGGGTAGGAGTCGATGAAAAACTGTTTTTT. Residues: CASGGVGVDEKLFF.

The genes are TRBV7-3 and TRBJ2-3, with D perhaps matching TRBD2 (5 bases). The CDR3 is made up of 14 amino acids. Germline CDR1 reads SGHTA; CDR2 reads FQGTGA. Between the trimmed V and J ends, which lost 1 base and 4 bases, there was a span of 9 bases. CDR3 residues: CASSLRASPDTQYF. DNA for the CDR3: TGTGCCAGCAGCTTAAGGGCTAGCCCAGATACGCAGTATTTT.

In this sample, this clone turned up once. The chain employs TRBV3-1 (or the pseudogene TRBV3-2) and TRBJ2-3; the D is unclear. Germline V gene lookup returns CDR1 LGHDT and CDR2 YNNKEL (reference sequence). The CDR3 covers 15 residues. Trimming cost V 0 bases and J 1 base, with 8 bases left between them. CDR3 region: CASSQEGARTDTQYF. The CDR3 nucleotides are TGTGCCAGCAGCCAAGAAGGAGCACGCACAGATACGCAGTATTTT.

The CDR3 loop is CASSPRTGWANTEAFF. CDR3 sequence (DNA): TGTGCCAGCAGCCCCCGGACAGGGTGGGCGAACACTGAAGCTTTCTTT. The V gene is TRBV5-6, the J gene TRBJ1-1, with 8 bases matching TRBD1. Germline values: CDR1 SGHDT, CDR2 YYEEEE. Trimming removed 4 bases from V and 1 base from J; junction bases left unmatched: 9. This CDR3 is 16 amino acids long.

This chain connects TRBV29-1 to TRBJ2-2, with D tentatively TRBD1 (6 bases). V was shortened by 4 bases and J by 3 bases, with 12 bases between the two germline ends. CDR3 length: 14 amino acids. Germline assignment: CDR1 SQVTM and CDR2 ANQGSEA. CDR3 in DNA: TGCAGCGTTGGACTTAGGGGGTACACCGGGGAGCTGTTTTTT. It translates to CSVGLRGYTGELFF.

CDR3 sequence reads: CAIPRGRYGYTF. CDR3 nucleotides: TGTGCCATCCCGAGGGGGCGATATGGCTACACCTTC. V is TRBV6-5 and J is TRBJ1-2; 7 positions match TRBD1. Germline lookup yields CDR1 MNHEY and CDR2 SVGAGI. The J segment lost 5 bases and the V segment lost 10 bases, leaving 7 bases of the junction unmatched. This CDR3 has 12 residues.

This clone was observed a handful of times. The DNA of the CDR3 is TGTGCCTGGAGTGTACGGGAAGGGGCTGAAGCTTTCTTT. Protein sequence: CAWSVREGAEAFF. This sequence joins TRBV30 and TRBJ1-1, with TRBD1 as a possible D gene (5 bases). CDR1 and CDR2 (germline): GTSNPN, SVGIG (reference sequence). The CDR3 contains 13 residues. Trimming stripped 0 bases from V and 6 bases from J, with 11 bases between.

The chain joins TRBV30 to TRBJ1-1; D ambiguous. Trimming took 0 bases from V and 5 from J, leaving 10 bases between them. Germline CDR1 reads GTSNPN; CDR2 reads SVGIG (reference sequence). The CDR3 covers 13 residues. The CDR3 protein is CAWSVGGWTEAFF. DNA for the CDR3: TGTGCCTGGAGTGTAGGAGGGTGGACTGAAGCTTTCTTT. The complete variable domain, with remaining parts taken from reference TRBV30 and TRBJ1-1, reads SQTIHQWPATLVQPVGSPLSLECTVEGTSNPNLYWYRQAAGRGLQLLFYSVGIGQISSEVPQNLSASRPQDRQFILSSKKLLLSDSGFYLCAWSVGGWTEAFFGQGTRLTVV.

V usage is TRBV10-3 and J usage is TRBJ2-7; 12 nucleotides agree with TRBD2. Germline CDR1 reads ENHRY; CDR2 reads SYGVKD. The CDR3 has 15 amino acids. With 4 bases clipped from V and 2 bases from J, the junction kept 3 bases outside the gene matches. The CDR3 sequence is CAISGLAGDAYEQYF. In DNA form, the CDR3 reads TGTGCCATCAGTGGACTAGCGGGGGACGCCTACGAGCAGTACTTC.

As concerns this clone: An end of the junction differs from the germline gene, which may be a read error. This chain links TRBV19 with TRBJ1-6; D call uncertain. CDR3 length: 12 amino acids. Looked up from germline, CDR1 is LNHDA and CDR2 is SQIVND (reference sequence). This CDR3 is CTSSMENSPLHF. CDR3 nucleotides: TGTACCAGTAGTATGGAAAATTCACCCCTCCACTTT. Combining the CDR3 with reference TRBV19 and TRBJ1-6 gives the whole variable domain DGGITQSPKYLFRKEGQNVTLSCEQNLNHDAMYWYRQDPGQGLRLIYYSQIVNDFQKGDIAEGYSVSREKKESFPLTVTSAQKNPTAFYLCTSSMENSPLHFGNGTRLTVT.

This chain connects TRBV5-1 to TRBJ2-3; 7 bases match TRBD2. The V and J ends lost 4 bases and 4 bases, in that order; junction bases with no gene match: 12. The CDR3 consists of 16 residues. Per germline, CDR1 SGHRS and CDR2 YFSETQ. In DNA form, the CDR3 reads TGCGCCAGCAGCACCGGGAGGCTCTCTTTTTCAGATACGCAGTATTTT. This codes for CASSTGRLSFSDTQYF.

The rearrangement links TRBV3-1 (or the pseudogene TRBV3-2) to TRBJ1-1; D is undetermined. CDR3 length: 14 residues. CDR1 is LGHDT and CDR2 is YNNKEL in the germline V gene (reference sequence). V was trimmed by 2 bases and J by 0 bases, leaving 7 bases between them. The DNA for the CDR3 is TGTGCCAGCAGCCAACCCGGGATGAACACTGAAGCTTTCTTT. It is translated as CASSQPGMNTEAFF.

The chain employs TRBV27 and TRBJ1-1; D is undetermined. The CDR3 sequence is 13 residues long. V was shortened by 3 bases and J by 5 bases, with 10 bases between the two germline ends. The germline CDR1 and CDR2 sequences are MNHEY and SMNVEV (reference sequence). For the CDR3, the DNA is TGTGCCAGCAGTTTGGCGGCGGATACTGAAGCTTTCTTT. It codes for CASSLAADTEAFF.

V is TRBV6-5 and J is TRBJ1-1; a weak D match, TRBD1 (6 bases). V was cut by 6 bases and J by 0 bases, with 14 bases left in between. Germline assignment: CDR1 MNHEY and CDR2 SVGAGI. This CDR3 spans 15 amino acids. The CDR3 DNA reads TGTGCCAGCAGCCGACAGGTGGCCTTGAACACTGAAGCTTTCTTT. It specifies CASSRQVALNTEAFF.

The rearrangement joins TRBV6-5 to TRBJ1-5, with TRBD1 identical over 8 bases. The germline V gene encodes CDR1 MNHEY and CDR2 SVGAGI. The CDR3 has 14 residues. The J segment lost 4 bases and the V segment lost 10 bases, leaving 9 bases of the junction unmatched. The CDR3 nucleotides are TGTGCCACCCAACGGGGACAGGAGAATCAGCCCCAGCATTTT. Translation: CATQRGQENQPQHF.

This chain connects TRBV7-3 to TRBJ1-1; D is ambiguous. V lost 6 bases, J lost 1 base, and 12 bases lay in between. Germline V lookup: CDR1 SGHTA, CDR2 FQGTGA. The CDR3 length is 14 residues. The CDR3 is CASSRQAGNTEAFF. CDR3 sequence (DNA): TGTGCCAGCAGTCGTCAGGCCGGGAACACTGAAGCTTTCTTT.

Many counts were recorded for this clone. The chain links TRBV6-4 to TRBJ1-2; D gene ambiguous. Trimming took 0 bases from V and 7 from J, leaving 12 bases between them. This CDR3 has 14 residues. The germline gives CDR1 MRHNA, CDR2 SNTAGT. The CDR3 sequence is CASSDSEEGSGYTF. The CDR3 coding sequence is TGTGCCAGCAGTGACTCGGAGGAGGGTTCTGGCTACACCTTC.

This chain links TRBV9 with TRBJ2-1; D possibly matches TRBD1 or TRBD2 (6 bases each). Trimming removed 0 bases from V and 8 bases from J, with 12 bases in between. The CDR3 totals 14 residues. The germline V gene encodes CDR1 SGDLS and CDR2 YYNGEE. CDR3 region: CASSVEQRGDEQFF. The CDR3 DNA sequence: TGTGCCAGCAGCGTAGAACAAAGGGGGGATGAGCAGTTCTTC.

This clone was counted between two and nine times. The chain employs TRBV7-8 and TRBJ2-2; D is ambiguous. The germline V gene has CDR1 SGHVS and CDR2 FQNEAQ. This CDR3 has 16 residues. Trimming cost V 2 bases and J 0 bases, with 10 bases left between them. The CDR3 DNA follows: TGTGCCAGCAGCTTAATAAGGATAACGAACACCGGGGAGCTGTTTTTT. It yields the protein CASSLIRITNTGELFF.

This chain uses TRBV5-4 with TRBJ1-2; no reliable D call. Germline lookup yields CDR1 SGHNT and CDR2 YYREEE (reference sequence). With 0 bases removed from V and 2 bases from J, the gap between germline ends came to 5 bases. CDR3 length equals 13 residues. CDR3 sequence: CASSLDRNYGYTF. CDR3 in DNA: TGTGCCAGCAGCTTGGACAGAAACTATGGCTACACCTTC.

This rearrangement joins TRBV7-2 to TRBJ2-2; D is perhaps TRBD2 (5 bases). This CDR3 has 13 residues. Germline-derived CDR1 and CDR2 are SGHTA and FQGNSA. Trimming left V 3 bases short and J 8 bases short, with 10 bases between. The CDR3 here is CASSFVPGGELFF. DNA for the CDR3: TGTGCCAGCAGCTTTGTTCCGGGGGGGGAGCTGTTTTTT.

The chain links TRBV6-5 to TRBJ1-5; no reliable D call. This CDR3 is 13 amino acids long. With 8 bases removed from V and 0 bases from J, the gap between germline ends came to 8 bases. Germline CDR1 and CDR2: MNHEY and SVGAGI. The CDR3 DNA follows: TGTGCCAGCGAGGTTGTTAGCAATCAGCCCCAGCATTTT. It yields the protein CASEVVSNQPQHF.